A single sample gave rise to the 4 T cell receptor beta chains below, sequenced in a study of blood T cell repertoires in COVID-19. The repertoire was sequenced with immunoSEQ multiplex PCR; TCRdb's copy has only in-frame clones and lacks some. The repertoire holds roughly 100,000 clones, with 85% to 90% as singletons. Sequenced: peripheral blood. The receptor source for this set is a human donor with COVID-19, enrolled during active disease. The donor label of this sample is uncertain.

This sequence joins TRBV7-2 and TRBJ1-1, with D unclear. CDR1 and CDR2 (germline): SGHTA, FQGNSA. The CDR3 runs 13 residues. V was shortened by 6 bases and J by 4 bases, with 12 bases between the two germline ends. Here the CDR3 reads CASSSRVGTEAFF. The CDR3 coding sequence is TGTGCCAGCAGTTCTCGGGTGGGCACTGAAGCTTTCTTT. The full variable domain, in which reference TRBV7-2 and TRBJ1-1 provide the parts outside the CDR3, is GAGVSQSPSNKVTEKGKDVELRCDPISGHTALYWYRQSLGQGLEFLIYFQGNSAPDKSGLPSDRFSAERTGGSVSTLTIQRTQQEDSAVYLCASSSRVGTEAFFGQGTRLTVV.

V gene TRBV6-5 combines with J gene TRBJ1-4; D gene unclear. Per germline, CDR1 MNHEY and CDR2 SVGAGI. Trimming pared 5 bases from V and 0 bases from J, leaving 10 bases between. CDR3 length equals 15 residues. The CDR3 protein is CASSPQTATNEKLFF. For the CDR3, the DNA is TGTGCCAGCAGTCCCCAAACAGCAACTAATGAAAAACTGTTTTTT.

The chain is built from TRBV30 and TRBJ2-5; a weak D match, TRBD1 (5 bases). The CDR3 extends over 14 amino acids. V shed 1 base and J shed 1 base, with 10 bases lying between them. Germline CDR1 is GTSNPN and CDR2 is SVGIG (reference sequence). DNA of the CDR3: TGTGCCTGGAGTGAATCAGGGTTCCAAGAGACCCAGTACTTC. It codes for CAWSESGFQETQYF.

CDR3 sequence (DNA): TGTGCCAGCAGCAGCAGACTAGCGGGGTACAATGAGCAGTTCTTC. As protein: CASSSRLAGYNEQFF. The gene calls are TRBV11-2 and TRBJ2-1; 11 nucleotides agree with TRBD2. V lost 5 bases, J lost 4 bases, and 4 bases stayed unmatched. The CDR3 totals 15 residues. CDR1 is SGHAT, CDR2 FQNNGV, per germline.